The clone carrying this T cell receptor beta chain was seen more than once but under ten times. The antigen is undetermined. Treatment meaning: roughly ten-day PBMC culture with coronavirus spike peptide pools or control peptides (ViraFEST assay). The sample is drawn from a study of vaccination and CD4 T cells after COVID-19. Study summary: Post-COVID samples had a sampling time that fell a median around 93 days after diagnosis (range 35 to 161). The post-vaccine samples came a median approximately 70 days after dose two (range 14 to 241).

The CDR3 loop spans 14 amino acids. Unmatched junction bases numbered 6, after V lost 5 bases and J lost 5 bases. Sequenced with the Oncomine TCR Beta short-read assay was DNA taken from cultured CD4+ T cells. TCRdb reanalysed the PCR reads using MiXCR and keeps one entry per CDR3 protein. This sample yields around 19,000 distinct CDR3 sequences, of which more than 45% are seen a single time; approximately 10% belongs to the top ten. This TCR derives from a human donor who had recovered from COVID-19. The chain joins TRBV12-3 or TRBV12-4 to TRBJ1-5; the match to TRBD1 covers 7 bases. Input material: CD4+ T cells from blood, cultured in vitro. CDR3 residues: CASSRQGRHQPQHF. The CDR3 nucleotides are TGTGCCAGCAGTAGACAGGGAAGGCATCAGCCCCAGCATTTT.